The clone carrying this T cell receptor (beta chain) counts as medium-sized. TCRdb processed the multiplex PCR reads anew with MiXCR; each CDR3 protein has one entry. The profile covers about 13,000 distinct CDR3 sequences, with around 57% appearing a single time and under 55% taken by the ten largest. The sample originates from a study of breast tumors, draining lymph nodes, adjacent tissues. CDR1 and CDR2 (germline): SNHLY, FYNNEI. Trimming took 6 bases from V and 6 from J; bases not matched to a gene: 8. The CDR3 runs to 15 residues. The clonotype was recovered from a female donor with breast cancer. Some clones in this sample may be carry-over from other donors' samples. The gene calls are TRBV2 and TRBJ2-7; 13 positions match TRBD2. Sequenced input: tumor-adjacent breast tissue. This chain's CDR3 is CASRVDGLAGVEQYF. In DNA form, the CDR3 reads TGTGCCAGCAGGGTTGATGGACTAGCGGGAGTCGAGCAGTACTTC.